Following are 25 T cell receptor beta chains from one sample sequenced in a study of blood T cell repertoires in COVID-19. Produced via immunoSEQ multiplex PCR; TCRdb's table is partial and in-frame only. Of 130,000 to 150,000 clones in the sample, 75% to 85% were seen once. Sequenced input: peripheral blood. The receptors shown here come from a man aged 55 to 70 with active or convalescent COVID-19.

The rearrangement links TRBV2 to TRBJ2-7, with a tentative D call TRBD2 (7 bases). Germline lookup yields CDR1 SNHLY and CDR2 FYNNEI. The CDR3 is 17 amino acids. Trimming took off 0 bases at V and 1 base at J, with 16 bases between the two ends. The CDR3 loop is CASSEAEGGGSSYEQYF. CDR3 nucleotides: TGTGCCAGCAGTGAAGCGGAGGGGGGCGGGAGTTCCTACGAGCAGTACTTC. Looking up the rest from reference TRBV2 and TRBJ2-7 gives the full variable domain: EPEVTQTPSHQVTQMGQEVILRCVPISNHLYFYWYRQILGQKVEFLVSFYNNEISEKSEIFDDQFSVERPDGSNFTLKIRSTKLEDSAMYFCASSEAEGGGSSYEQYFGPGTRLTVT.

The CDR3 nucleotides read TGTGCCAGCAGTTACGGCGGGAACACAGATACGCAGTATTTT. Its protein product is CASSYGGNTDTQYF. The V and J genes are TRBV6-2 or TRBV6-3 and TRBJ2-3, with D possibly being TRBD2 (6 bases). The germline CDR1 and CDR2 sequences are MNHEY and SVGEGT. The CDR3 consists of 14 residues. V was clipped by 2 bases and J by 2 bases, with 8 bases between them.

The CDR3 protein is CASSPGLAGSDEQFF. DNA for the CDR3: TGTGCCAGCAGCCCTGGACTAGCGGGGAGCGATGAGCAGTTCTTC. The chain recombines TRBV6-2 or TRBV6-3 with TRBJ2-1, with 12 bases identical to TRBD2. The CDR3 loop spans 15 amino acids. V was clipped by 6 bases and J by 8 bases; unmatched bases: 8. The germline CDR1 and CDR2 sequences are MNHEY and SVGEGT.

In DNA form, the CDR3 reads TGCGCCAGCAGCCGACAGGGGACGGGGACTGAAGCTTTCTTT. Translating it yields CASSRQGTGTEAFF. V is TRBV5-1 and J is TRBJ1-1, with 8 bases aligning to TRBD1. The CDR3 covers 14 residues. V was pared by 4 bases and J by 5 bases, with 7 bases of the junction left unmatched. Germline CDR1 is SGHRS and CDR2 is YFSETQ.

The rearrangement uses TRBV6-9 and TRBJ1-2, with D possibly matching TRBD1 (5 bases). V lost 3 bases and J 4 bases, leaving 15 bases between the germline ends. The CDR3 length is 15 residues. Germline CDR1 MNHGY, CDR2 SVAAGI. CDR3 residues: CASSYGSYRTYGYTF. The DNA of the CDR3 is TGTGCCAGCAGTTACGGATCGTACAGGACCTATGGCTACACCTTC.

The CDR3 sequence: CASSFPTGGASYGYTF. In DNA form, the CDR3 reads TGTGCCAGCAGTTTTCCCACAGGGGGTGCGAGCTATGGCTACACCTTC. This rearrangement joins TRBV28 to TRBJ1-2; TRBD1 aligns across 8 bases. The germline CDR1 and CDR2 sequences are MDHEN and SYDVKM. After removal of 3 bases from V and 4 bases from J, the junction contained 10 bases not matched to a gene. There are 16 residues in the CDR3.

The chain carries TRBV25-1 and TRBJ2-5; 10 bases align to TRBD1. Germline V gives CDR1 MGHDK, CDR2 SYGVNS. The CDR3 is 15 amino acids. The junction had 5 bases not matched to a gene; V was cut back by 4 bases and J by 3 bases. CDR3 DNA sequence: TGTGCCAGCAGTGCATGGGGGACAGGGGAAGAGACCCAGTACTTC. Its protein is CASSAWGTGEETQYF.

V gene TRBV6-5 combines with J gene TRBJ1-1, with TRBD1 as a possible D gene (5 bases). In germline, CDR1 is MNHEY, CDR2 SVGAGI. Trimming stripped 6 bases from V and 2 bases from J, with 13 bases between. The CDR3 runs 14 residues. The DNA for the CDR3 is TGTGCCAGCAGCTCCGGACATCTAAACACTGAAGCTTTCTTT. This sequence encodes CASSSGHLNTEAFF.

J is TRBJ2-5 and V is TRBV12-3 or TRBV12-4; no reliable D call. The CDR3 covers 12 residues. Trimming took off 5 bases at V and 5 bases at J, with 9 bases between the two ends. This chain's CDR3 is CASSRPFETQYF. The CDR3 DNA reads TGTGCCAGCAGTCGTCCCTTCGAGACCCAGTACTTC.

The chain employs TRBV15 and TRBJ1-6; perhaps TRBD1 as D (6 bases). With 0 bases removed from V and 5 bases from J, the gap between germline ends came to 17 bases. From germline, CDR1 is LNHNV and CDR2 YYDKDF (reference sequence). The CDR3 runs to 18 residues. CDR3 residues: CATSREGTNSRDNSPLHF. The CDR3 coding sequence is TGTGCCACCAGCAGAGAGGGGACAAATTCAAGGGATAATTCACCCCTCCACTTT.

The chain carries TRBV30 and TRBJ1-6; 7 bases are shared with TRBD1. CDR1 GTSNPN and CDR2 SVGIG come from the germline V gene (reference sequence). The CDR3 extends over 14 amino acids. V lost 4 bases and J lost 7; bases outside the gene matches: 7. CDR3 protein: CAWTRGMRNSPLHF. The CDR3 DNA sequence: TGTGCCTGGACCAGGGGGATGAGGAATTCACCCCTCCACTTT.

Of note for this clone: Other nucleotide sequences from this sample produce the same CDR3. This chain's CDR3 is CASSLAGRTNYGYTF. The CDR3 DNA sequence: TGCGCCAGCAGCTTGGCGGGGAGGACTAACTATGGCTACACCTTC. The J gene is TRBJ1-2, the V gene TRBV5-1; D remains unclear. This CDR3 has 15 residues. Per germline, CDR1 SGHRS and CDR2 YFSETQ. Trimming removed 0 bases at V and 0 bases at J, with 9 bases between.

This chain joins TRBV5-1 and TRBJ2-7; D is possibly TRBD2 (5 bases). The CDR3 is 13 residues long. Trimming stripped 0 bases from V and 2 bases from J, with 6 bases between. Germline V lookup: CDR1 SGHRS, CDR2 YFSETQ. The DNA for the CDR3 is TGCGCCAGCAGCTTGGACGGGACCTACGAGCAGTACTTC. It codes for CASSLDGTYEQYF.

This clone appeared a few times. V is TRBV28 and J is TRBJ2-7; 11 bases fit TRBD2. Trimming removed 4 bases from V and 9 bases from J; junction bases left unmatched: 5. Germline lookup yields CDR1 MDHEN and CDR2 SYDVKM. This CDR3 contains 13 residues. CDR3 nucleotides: TGTGCCAGCAGTTCCGGGACTAGCGGAAGGCAGTACTTC. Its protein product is CASSSGTSGRQYF.

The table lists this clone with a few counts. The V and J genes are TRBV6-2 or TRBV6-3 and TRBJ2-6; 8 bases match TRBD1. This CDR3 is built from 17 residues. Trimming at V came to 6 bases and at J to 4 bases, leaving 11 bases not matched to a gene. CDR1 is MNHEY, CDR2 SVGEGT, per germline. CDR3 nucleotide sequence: TGTGCCAGCAGCCCCGACCAGGGGGCCGCGGGGGCCAACGTCCTGACTTTC. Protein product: CASSPDQGAAGANVLTF.

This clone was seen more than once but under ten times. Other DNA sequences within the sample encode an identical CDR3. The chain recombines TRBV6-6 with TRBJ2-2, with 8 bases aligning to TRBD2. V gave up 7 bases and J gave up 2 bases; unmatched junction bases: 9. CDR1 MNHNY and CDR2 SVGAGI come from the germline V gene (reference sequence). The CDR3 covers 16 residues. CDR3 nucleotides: TGTGCCAGCATCGAGAGAGCGGGGGCAAACACCGGGGAGCTGTTTTTT. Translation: CASIERAGANTGELFF.

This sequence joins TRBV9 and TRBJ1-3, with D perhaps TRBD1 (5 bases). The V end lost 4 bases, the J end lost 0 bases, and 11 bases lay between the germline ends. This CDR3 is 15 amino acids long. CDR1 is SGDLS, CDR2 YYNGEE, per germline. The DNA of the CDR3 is TGTGCCAGCAGCCGGGACTCCCGCTCTGGAAACACCATATATTTT. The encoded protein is CASSRDSRSGNTIYF.

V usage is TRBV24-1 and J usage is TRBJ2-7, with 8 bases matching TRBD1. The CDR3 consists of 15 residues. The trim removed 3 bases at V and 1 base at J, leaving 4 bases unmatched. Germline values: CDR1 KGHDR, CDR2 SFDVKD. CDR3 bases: TGTGCCACCAGTGATGACAGGGGAAATTCCTACGAGCAGTACTTC. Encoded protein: CATSDDRGNSYEQYF.

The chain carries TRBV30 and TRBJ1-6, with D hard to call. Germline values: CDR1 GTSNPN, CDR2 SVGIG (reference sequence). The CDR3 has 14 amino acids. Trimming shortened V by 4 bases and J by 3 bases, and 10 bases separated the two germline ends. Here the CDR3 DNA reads TGTGCCTGGACCCCTCTCCGCTATAATTCACCCCTCCACTTT. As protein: CAWTPLRYNSPLHF.

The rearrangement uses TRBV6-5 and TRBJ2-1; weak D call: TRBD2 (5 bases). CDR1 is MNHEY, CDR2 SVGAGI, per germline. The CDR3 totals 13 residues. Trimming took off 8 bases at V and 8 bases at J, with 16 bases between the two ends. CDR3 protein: CASGLPVRYEQFF. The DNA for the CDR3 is TGTGCCAGCGGACTCCCCGTTAGGTATGAGCAGTTCTTC.

The CDR3 loop reads CASSSLAGGTGELFF. The CDR3 DNA reads as TGTGCCAGCAGCTCCCTGGCAGGGGGCACCGGGGAGCTGTTTTTT. This chain connects TRBV7-8 to TRBJ2-2, with 7 bases identical to TRBD1. Germline V gene sequence: CDR1 SGHVS, CDR2 FQNEAQ. The CDR3 totals 15 residues. V trimming: 4 bases; J trimming: 4 bases; junction bases outside the gene matches: 6. The full variable domain, in which reference TRBV7-8 and TRBJ2-2 provide the parts outside the CDR3, is GAGVSQSPRYKVAKRGQDVALRCDPISGHVSLFWYQQALGQGPEFLTYFQNEAQLDKSGLPSDRFFAERPEGSVSTLKIQRTQQEDSAVYLCASSSLAGGTGELFFGEGSRLTVL.

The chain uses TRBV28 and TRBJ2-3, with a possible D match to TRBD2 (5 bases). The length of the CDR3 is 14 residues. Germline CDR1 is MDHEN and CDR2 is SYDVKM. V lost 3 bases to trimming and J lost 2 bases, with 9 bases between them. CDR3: CASSFAGFTDTQYF. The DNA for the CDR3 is TGTGCCAGCAGTTTTGCGGGTTTCACAGATACGCAGTATTTT. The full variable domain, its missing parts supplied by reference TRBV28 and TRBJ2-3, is DVKVTQSSRYLVKRTGEKVFLECVQDMDHENMFWYRQDPGLGLRLIYFSYDVKMKEKGDIPEGYSVSREKKERFSLILESASTNQTSMYLCASSFAGFTDTQYFGPGTRLTVL.

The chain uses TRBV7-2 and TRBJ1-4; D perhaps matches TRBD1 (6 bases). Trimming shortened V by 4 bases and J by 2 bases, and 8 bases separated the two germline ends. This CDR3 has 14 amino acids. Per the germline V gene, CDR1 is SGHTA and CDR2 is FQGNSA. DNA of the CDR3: TGTGCCAGCAGCTCAACAGGGACTAATGAAAAACTGTTTTTT. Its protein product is CASSSTGTNEKLFF. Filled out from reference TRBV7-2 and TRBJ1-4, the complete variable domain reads GAGVSQSPSNKVTEKGKDVELRCDPISGHTALYWYRQSLGQGLEFLIYFQGNSAPDKSGLPSDRFSAERTGGSVSTLTIQRTQQEDSAVYLCASSSTGTNEKLFFGSGTQLSVL.

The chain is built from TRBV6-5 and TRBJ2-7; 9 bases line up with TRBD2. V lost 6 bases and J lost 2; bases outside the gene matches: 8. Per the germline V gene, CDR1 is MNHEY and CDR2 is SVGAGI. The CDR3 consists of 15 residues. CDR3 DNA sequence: TGTGCCAGCAGCCCCACTAGCGGGCCCACCTACGAGCAGTACTTC. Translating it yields CASSPTSGPTYEQYF.

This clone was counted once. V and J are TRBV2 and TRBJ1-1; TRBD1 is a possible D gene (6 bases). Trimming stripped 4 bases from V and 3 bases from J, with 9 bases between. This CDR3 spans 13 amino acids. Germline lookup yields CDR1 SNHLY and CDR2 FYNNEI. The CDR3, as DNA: TGTGCCAGCAGTGCCCAGGGGTACACTGAAGCTTTCTTT. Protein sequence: CASSAQGYTEAFF.